This T cell receptor (beta chain) was observed in a study of PD-1 blockade in classical Hodgkin lymphoma. Across the study: Intravenous infusions of nivolumab 3 mg/kg reached patients every 2 weeks.

CDR1 and CDR2 from the germline V gene are SGHRS and YFSETQ. V gave up 0 bases and J gave up 1 base, with 8 bases separating them. This CDR3 is 14 amino acids long. The time point was: cycle 4 day 1 (C4D1), after 5 to 7 weeks of nivolumab. Every patient experienced relapse after autologous stem cell transplantation, and brentuximab vedotin exposure varied. Sequencing used immunoSEQ multiplex PCR; TCRdb keeps in-frame clones, though not all of them. The sample carries approximately 65,000 clones, 91% recorded once. Study-level points and caveats: Before treatment, complete responders showed about the same diversity as newly diagnosed patients. With respect to the repertoire differences, their causes, possibly disease activity or prior therapy, remain undefined.

As regards this clone: What it binds is not known.

Material: peripheral blood mononuclear cells (PBMCs), obtained before the fourth cycle of nivolumab. The receptor was derived from a human donor with classical Hodgkin lymphoma. The rearrangement links TRBV5-1 to TRBJ2-7; D ambiguous. CDR3 amino acids: CASSLEPYSYEQYF. The CDR3 DNA follows: TGCGCCAGCAGCTTGGAACCTTATTCCTACGAGCAGTACTTC.